The clone carrying this TCR beta chain was detected many times. V lost 1 base to trimming and J lost 5 bases; unmatched junction nucleotides: 8. Per the germline V gene, CDR1 is SGHNT and CDR2 is YENEEA. The CDR3 extends over 16 amino acids. With MiXCR, TCRdb called clones anew from the PCR reads. In the table there are under 35,000 clones, around a quarter of which are singletons. All patients reached thyroid surgery having received no treatment beforehand. These data originate in a study of metastatic and nonmetastatic thyroid tumors. The chain combines TRBV11-3 with TRBJ2-3, with TRBD1 matching 8 bases. The sequencing input was blood. The clonotype was recovered from a female donor with papillary thyroid cancer or a benign thyroid nodule (not recorded which). Some clones in this sample may be carry-over from other donors' samples. CDR3 residues: CASSLGVGRGQDTQYF. CDR3 DNA: TGTGCCAGCAGCTTAGGTGTGGGCAGGGGGCAAGATACGCAGTATTTT.